This T cell receptor beta chain was observed in a study of pediatric ulcerative colitis. Study results and limitations: Compared with controls, ulcerative colitis showed greater blood-rectum clone sharing. Clonal expansions reduced rectal repertoire diversity in acute severe colitis.

The assay was run at survey level. The repertoire was sequenced with immunoSEQ multiplex PCR; TCRdb's copy has only in-frame clones and lacks some. The sample comprises roughly 64,000 clones, roughly 90% of which are singletons, and around 3% rests with the top ten. A word on this clone: Its cognate antigen is unknown.

V was clipped by 4 bases and J by 5 bases; unmatched bases: 9. CDR1 is MNHEY and CDR2 is SMNVEV in the germline V gene (reference sequence). CDR3 size: 15 residues. This receptor was obtained from a boy aged 5-17 years with severe ulcerative colitis. Sequenced: blood. The chain recombines TRBV27 with TRBJ1-2; the match to TRBD1 covers 8 bases. CDR3 sequence reads: CASSSIPGGAYGYTF. The CDR3 DNA is TGTGCCAGCAGTTCCATCCCAGGGGGCGCTTATGGCTACACCTTC.